The 31 T cell receptor beta chains below were found in one sample sequenced in a study of blood T cell repertoires in COVID-19. TCRdb keeps only in-frame clones here, not all; method: immunoSEQ multiplex PCR. The data hold 250,000 to 350,000 clones, with roughly 88% observed a single time. The sequenced sample consisted of peripheral blood. The receptors here all came from a human donor with COVID-19, enrolled during active disease. The donor label of this sample is uncertain.

CDR3 coding DNA: TGTGCCAGCAGCCTGGGGGGACAGGAGAACTACGAGCAGTACTTC. Protein: CASSLGGQENYEQYF. The chain uses TRBV3-1 (or the pseudogene TRBV3-2) and TRBJ2-7; 8 bases line up with TRBD1. Trimming cost V 4 bases and J 3 bases; bases outside gene matches: 8. The CDR3 has 15 amino acids. Per germline, CDR1 LGHDT and CDR2 YNNKEL (reference sequence).

The chain is built from TRBV27 and TRBJ2-7; 11 bases line up with TRBD2. Unmatched junction bases numbered 6, after V lost 8 bases and J lost 3 bases. There are 14 residues in the CDR3. The germline gives CDR1 MNHEY, CDR2 SMNVEV (reference sequence). The CDR3 coding sequence is TGTGCCAGCCGGGGCCTAGCGGGAGGCTACGAGCAGTACTTC. It translates to CASRGLAGGYEQYF.

V is TRBV25-1 and J is TRBJ2-2; possibly TRBD2 for D (6 bases). From germline, CDR1 is MGHDK and CDR2 SYGVNS. The CDR3 consists of 15 residues. Deletions cut 6 bases from V and 3 bases from J, with 14 bases between. In nucleotides, the CDR3 is TGTGCCAGCAGAAAGGGACGGGGGTACACCGGGGAGCTGTTTTTT. It codes for CASRKGRGYTGELFF.

The V gene is TRBV7-2, the J gene TRBJ1-6, with 7 positions matching TRBD1. The V segment lost 0 bases and the J segment 5 bases; nucleotides outside the gene matches: 7. Germline V gives CDR1 SGHTA, CDR2 FQGNSA. The CDR3 runs to 17 residues. The CDR3 nucleotides are TGTGCCAGCAGCTTAGCTCTCGACAGGGTCCATAATTCACCCCTCCACTTT. Translating it yields CASSLALDRVHNSPLHF.

The CDR3 is CASSEMGLAANEQFF. In DNA, the CDR3 is TGTGCCAGCAGTGAAATGGGACTAGCGGCAAATGAGCAGTTCTTC. The genes are TRBV2 and TRBJ2-1; 11 positions match TRBD2. Trimming cost V 2 bases and J 7 bases; bases outside gene matches: 4. The CDR3 is 15 residues long. CDR1 and CDR2 from the germline V gene are SNHLY and FYNNEI.

V and J are TRBV5-1 and TRBJ1-1, with 8 bases fitting TRBD1. Germline loops: CDR1 SGHRS, CDR2 YFSETQ. The V and J ends lost 4 bases and 0 bases, in that order; junction bases with no gene match: 11. The CDR3 loop spans 17 amino acids. In nucleotides, the CDR3 is TGCGCCAGCAGCCTTCGGGACAGGCTAACTCTGAACACTGAAGCTTTCTTT. Its translation: CASSLRDRLTLNTEAFF.

V gene TRBV4-2 combines with J gene TRBJ2-1; 15 nucleotides align to TRBD2. The CDR3 has 18 amino acids. Germline assignment: CDR1 LGHNA and CDR2 YNFKEQ. V was clipped by 10 bases and J by 4 bases; unmatched bases: 14. CDR3 sequence: CATSPSGLAGGPYNEQFF. CDR3 sequence (DNA): TGTGCCACTTCACCTTCGGGACTAGCGGGAGGTCCATACAATGAGCAGTTCTTC.

The gene calls are TRBV19 and TRBJ2-1, with 8 nucleotides matching TRBD1. The CDR3 covers 15 residues. V dropped 6 bases and J dropped 6; count of bases not matched to a gene: 10. Per germline, CDR1 LNHDA and CDR2 SQIVND (reference sequence). CDR3 sequence reads: CASSGTGSPTNEQFF. In DNA, the CDR3 is TGTGCCAGTAGCGGGACAGGAAGCCCAACCAATGAGCAGTTCTTC.

V is TRBV29-1 and J is TRBJ2-7; D not certain. V shed 4 bases and J shed 1 base, with 11 bases lying between them. From germline, CDR1 is SQVTM and CDR2 ANQGSEA. The CDR3 contains 13 residues. The CDR3 DNA reads TGCAGCGTTGGAGGAGCCGAGTCCTACGAGCAGTACTTC. It encodes CSVGGAESYEQYF.

To note about this clone: An end of the junction differs from the germline gene, which may be a read error. This rearrangement joins TRBV6-5 to TRBJ2-1, with 7 positions matching TRBD1. This CDR3 is built from 14 residues. Germline-derived CDR1 and CDR2 are MNHEY and SVGAGI. The CDR3 DNA is TGTGCCAGCAGTCGAAGACCCGAACAGGGGACACTACTCTTC. Its protein product is CASSRRPEQGTLLF.

The V and J genes are TRBV2 and TRBJ2-7; D might be TRBD2 (6 bases). This CDR3 is built from 19 residues. Germline V gene sequence: CDR1 SNHLY, CDR2 FYNNEI. Trimming stripped 0 bases from V and 7 bases from J, with 28 bases between. DNA of the CDR3: TGTGCCAGCAGTGAAGCCCCTATTGTTGCGGGATACTTCACGGGGGAGCAGTACTTC. This translates into CASSEAPIVAGYFTGEQYF.

This clone was picked up a small number of times. The chain recombines TRBV5-1 with TRBJ2-1; D is ambiguous. Per the germline V gene, CDR1 is SGHRS and CDR2 is YFSETQ. The CDR3 runs 14 residues. The ends were cut back, 4 bases at V and 8 bases at J, with 16 bases in the middle. CDR3 region: CASSMVPGSDEQFF. In DNA form, the CDR3 reads TGCGCCAGCAGCATGGTACCGGGTTCGGATGAGCAGTTCTTC.

The V gene is TRBV4-1, the J gene TRBJ2-3; 13 nucleotides align to TRBD2. CDR1 MGHRA and CDR2 YSYEKL come from the germline V gene. After removal of 5 bases from V and 0 bases from J, the junction contained 8 bases not matched to a gene. This CDR3 is 18 amino acids long. CDR3: CASSTGTSGTASTDTQYF. The CDR3 DNA is TGCGCCAGCAGCACCGGGACTAGCGGGACCGCCAGCACAGATACGCAGTATTTT.

The chain employs TRBV7-9 and TRBJ1-2, with unresolved D. Germline-derived CDR1 and CDR2 are SEHNR and FQNEAQ (reference sequence). V was pared by 5 bases and J by 4 bases, with 8 bases between. The CDR3 runs to 12 residues. In nucleotides, the CDR3 is TGTGCCAGCAGCAGCACCGGCTATGGCTACACCTTC. Translation: CASSSTGYGYTF.

The chain combines TRBV28 with TRBJ1-2, with TRBD1 identical over 7 bases. After removal of 3 bases from V and 4 bases from J, the junction contained 5 bases not matched to a gene. The CDR3 has 14 amino acids. Germline lookup yields CDR1 MDHEN and CDR2 SYDVKM. CDR3 in DNA: TGTGCCAGCAGTTTGGGGCAGGGGGGCTATGGCTACACCTTC. Amino acids: CASSLGQGGYGYTF.

This clone was recorded a few times. The CDR3 DNA sequence: TGCAGCGTTGTGGACTCTCGAGAGGATGAGCAGTTCTTC. Encoded protein: CSVVDSREDEQFF. The chain combines TRBV29-1 with TRBJ2-1, with D possibly matching TRBD2 (5 bases). V was shortened by 4 bases and J by 8 bases, with 15 bases between the two germline ends. CDR3 length: 13 amino acids. Per the germline V gene, CDR1 is SQVTM and CDR2 is ANQGSEA.

The chain uses TRBV9 and TRBJ1-1, with D unclear. Germline V lookup: CDR1 SGDLS, CDR2 YYNGEE. This CDR3 is 15 amino acids long. With 0 bases removed from V and 0 bases from J, the gap between germline ends came to 9 bases. CDR3: CASSVDPGMNTEAFF. DNA of the CDR3: TGTGCCAGCAGCGTAGACCCGGGAATGAACACTGAAGCTTTCTTT.

Here the CDR3 reads CASSSGLAGYGNTGELFF. CDR3 sequence (DNA): TGTGCCAGCAGCTCCGGACTAGCGGGATATGGAAACACCGGGGAGCTGTTTTTT. The chain is built from TRBV5-4 and TRBJ2-2; TRBD2 matches at 12 bases. CDR1 and CDR2 from the germline V gene are SGHNT and YYREEE (reference sequence). The V gene end was trimmed by 3 bases and the J gene end by 2 bases; junction bases not matched to a gene: 8. The CDR3 runs to 18 residues.

The chain couples TRBV27 to TRBJ1-5, with unresolved D. This CDR3 comprises 13 residues. CDR1 MNHEY and CDR2 SMNVEV come from the germline V gene (reference sequence). V dropped 5 bases and J dropped 0 bases, with 5 bases sitting between them. CDR3 residues: CASSRVSNQPQHF. CDR3 sequence (DNA): TGTGCCAGCAGTCGAGTTAGCAATCAGCCCCAGCATTTT.

The CDR3 DNA is TGCGCCAGCAGCCAAGAGGGGCAGGTTCAAGAGACCCAGTACTTC. Amino acid sequence: CASSQEGQVQETQYF. The rearrangement uses TRBV4-1 and TRBJ2-5; D might be TRBD1 (5 bases). There are 15 residues in the CDR3. The germline V gene has CDR1 MGHRA and CDR2 YSYEKL. Trimming pared 0 bases from V and 2 bases from J, leaving 10 bases between.

This chain connects TRBV11-2 to TRBJ2-2; 9 bases fit TRBD2. The junction had 4 bases not matched to a gene; V was cut back by 5 bases and J by 3 bases. In germline, CDR1 is SGHAT, CDR2 FQNNGV. This CDR3 spans 15 amino acids. For the CDR3, the DNA is TGTGCCAGCAGCCGGACTAGCGTAGACACCGGGGAGCTGTTTTTT. This codes for CASSRTSVDTGELFF.

This chain connects TRBV6-5 to TRBJ2-7; the match to TRBD2 covers 8 bases. Trimming took 0 bases from V and 3 from J; bases not matched to a gene: 7. CDR1 MNHEY and CDR2 SVGAGI come from the germline V gene. This CDR3 spans 16 amino acids. The CDR3 reads CASSYSGVSGNYEQYF. The CDR3 region has the DNA TGTGCCAGCAGTTACTCCGGCGTTAGCGGGAACTACGAGCAGTACTTC.

The CDR3 protein is CASSQVREVNTEAFF. CDR3 coding DNA: TGCGCCAGCAGCCAAGTCAGGGAGGTGAACACTGAAGCTTTCTTT. The chain couples TRBV4-3 to TRBJ1-1; D possibly corresponds to TRBD1 (5 bases). Germline loops: CDR1 LGHNA, CDR2 YSLEER. V dropped 1 base and J dropped 0 bases, with 9 bases sitting between them. The CDR3 has 15 residues.

The chain links TRBV29-1 to TRBJ2-3; D may be TRBD1 (6 bases). V was clipped by 4 bases and J by 4 bases, with 18 bases between them. This CDR3 contains 15 residues. Germline values: CDR1 SQVTM, CDR2 ANQGSEA. The CDR3, as DNA: TGCAGCGTTGTAGGCGGCACAGGGTCGCCAGATACGCAGTATTTT. This codes for CSVVGGTGSPDTQYF.

The rearrangement uses TRBV5-5 and TRBJ1-2; the D gene is possibly TRBD1 (5 bases). V was pared by 3 bases and J by 5 bases, with 20 bases between. CDR1 is SGHKS, CDR2 YYEKEE, per germline (reference sequence). This CDR3 region has 16 residues. The CDR3, as DNA: TGTGCCAGCAGCTCCCCAAGCGGGCAGGGAGTATATGGCTACACCTTC. As protein: CASSSPSGQGVYGYTF.

The chain links TRBV2 to TRBJ2-3, with 15 bases fitting TRBD2. The germline gives CDR1 SNHLY, CDR2 FYNNEI. CDR3 length: 15 residues. Trimming took 6 bases from V and 6 from J; bases not matched to a gene: 4. DNA of the CDR3: TGTGCCAGCAGCCGGACTAGCGGGAGGGCCGATACGCAGTATTTT. Amino acid sequence: CASSRTSGRADTQYF.

The CDR3 bases are TGTGCCAGTAGTGCCCTGGGACAGGGAGGAACCTACGAGCAGTACTTC. Amino acid sequence: CASSALGQGGTYEQYF. V usage is TRBV19 and J usage is TRBJ2-7, with TRBD1 matching over 9 bases. This CDR3 has 16 amino acids. The germline V gene encodes CDR1 LNHDA and CDR2 SQIVND (reference sequence). V gave up 5 bases and J gave up 2 bases; unmatched junction bases: 10.

This chain connects TRBV5-1 to TRBJ2-5, with TRBD2 as a possible D gene (6 bases). V lost 4 bases to trimming and J lost 3 bases, with 16 bases between them. Germline CDR1 is SGHRS and CDR2 is YFSETQ. This CDR3 comprises 15 residues. DNA of the CDR3: TGCGCCAGCAGCCTCGGACTATTAAACGAAGAGACCCAGTACTTC. Its translation is CASSLGLLNEETQYF. Full variable domain (missing parts from reference TRBV5-1 and TRBJ2-5): KAGVTQTPRYLIKTRGQQVTLSCSPISGHRSVSWYQQTPGQGLQFLFEYFSETQRNKGNFPGRFSGRQFSNSRSEMNVSTLELGDSALYLCASSLGLLNEETQYFGPGTRLLVL.

The rearrangement uses TRBV28 and TRBJ2-3; perhaps TRBD2 as D (6 bases). The length of the CDR3 is 14 residues. The V end lost 10 bases, the J end lost 5 bases, and 19 bases lay between the germline ends. Per the germline V gene, CDR1 is MDHEN and CDR2 is SYDVKM. Here the CDR3 reads CATVRRARGDTQYF. Here the CDR3 DNA reads TGTGCCACCGTCAGGAGGGCCCGGGGAGATACGCAGTATTTT. The full variable domain, rest sourced from reference TRBV28 and TRBJ2-3, is DVKVTQSSRYLVKRTGEKVFLECVQDMDHENMFWYRQDPGLGLRLIYFSYDVKMKEKGDIPEGYSVSREKKERFSLILESASTNQTSMYLCATVRRARGDTQYFGPGTRLTVL.

This sequence joins TRBV28 and TRBJ2-3; D unresolved. The CDR3 length is 14 residues. The V gene's germline CDR1 is MDHEN and CDR2 SYDVKM. V was shortened by 8 bases and J by 2 bases, with 14 bases between the two germline ends. The CDR3 loop is CASSGGDFTDTQYF. In DNA form, the CDR3 reads TGTGCCAGCTCCGGCGGAGACTTCACAGATACGCAGTATTTT.

This clone was seen a single time. This chain links TRBV19 with TRBJ1-5; possible D gene TRBD1, 5 bases. The V end lost 2 bases, the J end lost 8 bases, and 13 bases lay between the germline ends. Germline CDR1 LNHDA, CDR2 SQIVND (reference sequence). This CDR3 region has 14 residues. The CDR3: CASSISLRGKPQHF. The CDR3 region has the DNA TGTGCCAGTAGTATATCCCTTAGGGGAAAGCCCCAGCATTTT.